The source of this T cell receptor (beta chain) is a study of a mutant IDH1 vaccine in newly diagnosed glioma. As for the study in general: Vaccines were begun 4-6 weeks after radiotherapy alone, or with temozolomide cycles. Sex among treated patients split about 60% male, about 40% female; mean age was about 43 years. Visit V12 happened at week 35; visit V13 happened at week 47.

This table comes from immunoSEQ multiplex PCR, and its TCRdb copy is limited to in-frame clones, with some not included. The repertoire includes about 60,000 clones, less than 90% of them detected once, and about 4.2% sits in the top ten. On this clone: Its antigen is unknown.

Time point in this sample: week 35, safety follow-up. Each vaccine dose was 300 ug of mutant IDH1 20-mer peptide, with topical imiquimod. The TCR was taken from a man younger than 45 with glioma. The sequenced sample was PBMCs, obtained from a glioma patient whose treatment included an IDH1 peptide vaccine.

CDR3 coding DNA: TGTGCCAGCAGCTACCAGGGAGGATGGAACACTGAAGCTTTCTTT. This codes for CASSYQGGWNTEAFF. The V call is TRBV11-1, the J call TRBJ1-1, with D possibly matching TRBD1 (5 bases). CDR3 size: 15 residues. V was trimmed by 4 bases and J by 1 base, leaving 13 bases between them. Per the germline V gene, CDR1 is SGHAT and CDR2 is FQDESV (reference sequence).